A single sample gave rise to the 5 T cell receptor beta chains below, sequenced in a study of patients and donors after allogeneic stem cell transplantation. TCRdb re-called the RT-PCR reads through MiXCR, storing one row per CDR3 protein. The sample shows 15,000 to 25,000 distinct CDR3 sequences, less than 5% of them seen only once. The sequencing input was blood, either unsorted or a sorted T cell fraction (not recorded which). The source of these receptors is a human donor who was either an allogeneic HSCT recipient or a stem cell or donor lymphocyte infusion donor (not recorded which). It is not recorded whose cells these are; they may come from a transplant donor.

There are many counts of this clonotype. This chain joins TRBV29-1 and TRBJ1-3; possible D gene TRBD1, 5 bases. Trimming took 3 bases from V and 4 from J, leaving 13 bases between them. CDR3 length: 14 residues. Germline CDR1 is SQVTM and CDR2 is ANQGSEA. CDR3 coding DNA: TGCAGCGTTGAGCAGGGATTCTCAGGAAACACCATATATTTT. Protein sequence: CSVEQGFSGNTIYF.

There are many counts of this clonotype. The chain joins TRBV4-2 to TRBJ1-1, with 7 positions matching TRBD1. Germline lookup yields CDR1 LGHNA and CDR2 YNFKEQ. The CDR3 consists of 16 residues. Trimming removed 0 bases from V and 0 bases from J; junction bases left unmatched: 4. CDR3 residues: CASSQELTGMNTEAFF. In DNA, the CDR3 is TGTGCCAGCAGCCAAGAGCTGACAGGGATGAACACTGAAGCTTTCTTT.

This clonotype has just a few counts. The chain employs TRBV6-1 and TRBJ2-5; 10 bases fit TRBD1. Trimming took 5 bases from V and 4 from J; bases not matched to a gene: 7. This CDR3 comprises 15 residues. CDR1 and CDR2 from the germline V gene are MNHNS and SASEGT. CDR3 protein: CASSRRQGAGETQYF. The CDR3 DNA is TGTGCCAGCAGTCGCCGACAGGGGGCAGGAGAGACCCAGTACTTC.

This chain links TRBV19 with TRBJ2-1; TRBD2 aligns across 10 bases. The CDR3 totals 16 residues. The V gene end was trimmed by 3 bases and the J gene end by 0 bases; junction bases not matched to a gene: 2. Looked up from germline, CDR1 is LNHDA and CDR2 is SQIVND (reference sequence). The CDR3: CASSILAGDSYNEQFF. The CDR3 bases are TGTGCCAGTAGTATCCTAGCGGGGGACTCCTACAATGAGCAGTTCTTC. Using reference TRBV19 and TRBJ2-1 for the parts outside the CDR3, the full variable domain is DGGITQSPKYLFRKEGQNVTLSCEQNLNHDAMYWYRQDPGQGLRLIYYSQIVNDFQKGDIAEGYSVSREKKESFPLTVTSAQKNPTAFYLCASSILAGDSYNEQFFGPGTRLTVL.

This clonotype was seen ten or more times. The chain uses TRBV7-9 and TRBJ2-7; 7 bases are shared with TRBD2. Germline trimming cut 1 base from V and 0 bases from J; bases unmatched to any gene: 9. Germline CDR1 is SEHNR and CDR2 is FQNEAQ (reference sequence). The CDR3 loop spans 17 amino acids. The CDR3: CASSLGNLAELSYEQYF. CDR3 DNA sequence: TGTGCCAGCAGCTTAGGTAACCTAGCGGAACTCTCCTACGAGCAGTACTTC.